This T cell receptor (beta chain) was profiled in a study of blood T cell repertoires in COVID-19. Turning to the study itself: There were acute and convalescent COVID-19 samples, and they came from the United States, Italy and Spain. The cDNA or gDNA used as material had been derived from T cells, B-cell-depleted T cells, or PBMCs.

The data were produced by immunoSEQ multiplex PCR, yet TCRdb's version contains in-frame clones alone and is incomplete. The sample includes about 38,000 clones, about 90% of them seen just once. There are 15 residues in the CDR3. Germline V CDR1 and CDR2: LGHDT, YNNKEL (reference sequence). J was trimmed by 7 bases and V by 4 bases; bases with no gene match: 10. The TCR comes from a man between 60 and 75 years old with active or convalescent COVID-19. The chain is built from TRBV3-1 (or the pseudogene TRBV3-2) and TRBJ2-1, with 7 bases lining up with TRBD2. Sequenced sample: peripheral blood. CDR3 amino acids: CASSRSTGTTNEQFF. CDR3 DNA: TGTGCCAGCAGCCGCTCCACCGGGACTACAAATGAGCAGTTCTTC.